These T cell receptor beta chains were read from a single sample in a study of shared clonotypes between healthy human individuals. Libraries were prepared by immunoSEQ multiplex PCR; TCRdb keeps only in-frame clonotypes and omits some of them. The data show about 2.3 million clones, 85% to 95% seen once. Input material: naive CD4+ T cells from PBMCs. The source of these receptors is a man between 18 and 29 years old in good health. Some clones in this sample may be carry-over from other donors' samples. Both conserved end residues are part of each CDR3.

V gene	J gene	CDR3 protein
TRBV5-1	TRBJ2-7	CASSPWTENYEQYF
TRBV6-5	TRBJ2-7	CASRHRDRGYEQYF
TRBV13	TRBJ1-1	CASSSDKNTEAFF
TRBV7-6	TRBJ2-7	CASSDTAGASYEQYF
TRBV5-1	TRBJ2-7	CASSLAGSHEQYF
TRBV7-2	TRBJ1-1	CASSLVTGNTEAFF
TRBV6-5	TRBJ2-5	CASKNPRGETQYF
TRBV2	TRBJ2-1	CASREGTSGKNEQFF
TRBV6-5	TRBJ2-7	CASSITSGSSYEQYF
TRBV5-4	TRBJ2-1	CASSLVGAGTGFF
TRBV27	TRBJ2-2	CASRGGTGFTGELFF
TRBV9	TRBJ2-3	CASSALGGRGFVETQYF
TRBV11-2	TRBJ2-1	CASSLVSLYNEQFF
TRBV5-4	TRBJ1-1	CASRPWGGTTEAFF
TRBV11-2	TRBJ2-1	CASSLQGGRQFF
TRBV19	TRBJ1-5	CASSSDGRNSNQPQHF
TRBV30	TRBJ2-3	CAWSGGGDTQYF
TRBV5-1	TRBJ1-2	CASNPLTGPGNGYTF
TRBV28	TRBJ2-1	CASSLDGPYNEQFF
TRBV7-8	TRBJ2-3	CASSLEPPDTQYF